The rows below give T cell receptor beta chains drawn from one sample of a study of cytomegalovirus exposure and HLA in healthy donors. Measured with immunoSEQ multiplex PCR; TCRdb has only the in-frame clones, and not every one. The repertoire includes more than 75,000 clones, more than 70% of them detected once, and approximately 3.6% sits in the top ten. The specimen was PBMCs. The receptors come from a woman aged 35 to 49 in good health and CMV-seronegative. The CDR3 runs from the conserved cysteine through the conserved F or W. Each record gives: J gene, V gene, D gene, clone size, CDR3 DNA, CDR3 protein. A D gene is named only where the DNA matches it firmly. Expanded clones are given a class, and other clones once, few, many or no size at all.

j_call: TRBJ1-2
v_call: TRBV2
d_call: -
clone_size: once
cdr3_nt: TGTGCCAGCAGTGAAGGTTTCATCTATGGCTACACCTTC
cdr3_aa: CASSEGFIYGYTF

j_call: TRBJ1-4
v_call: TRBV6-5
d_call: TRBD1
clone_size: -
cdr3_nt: TGTGCCAGCAGCGGGACAGCTCTTCCTAATGAAAAACTGTTTTTT
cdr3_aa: CASSGTALPNEKLFF

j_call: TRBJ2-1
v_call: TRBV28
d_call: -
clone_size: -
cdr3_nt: TGTGCCAGCAGTCTCCGAGCAGGGAACGGAATCTTC
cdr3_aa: CASSLRAGNGIF

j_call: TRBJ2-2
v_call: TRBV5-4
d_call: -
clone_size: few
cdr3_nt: TGTGCCAGCAGCTTGGACGGGAACACCGGGGAGCTGTTTTTT
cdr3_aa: CASSLDGNTGELFF

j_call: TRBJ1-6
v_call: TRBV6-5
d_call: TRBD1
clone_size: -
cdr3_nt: TGTGCCAGCGGGGACAGGGGGAATAATTCACCCCTCCACTTT
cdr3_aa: CASGDRGNNSPLHF

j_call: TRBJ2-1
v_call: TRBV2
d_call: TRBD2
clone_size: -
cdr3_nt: TGTGCCAGCAGGGGGGGGATCGATGAGCAGTTCTTC
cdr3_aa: CASRGGIDEQFF

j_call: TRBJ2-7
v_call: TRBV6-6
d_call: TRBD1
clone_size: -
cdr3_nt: TGTGCCAGCAGTTATCCGACGACAGGGCACAACGAGCAGTACTTC
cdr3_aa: CASSYPTTGHNEQYF

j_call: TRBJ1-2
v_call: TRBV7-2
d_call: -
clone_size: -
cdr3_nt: TGTGCCAGCAGCTTAGCGACAGGTGCTGGCTACACCTTC
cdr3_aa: CASSLATGAGYTF

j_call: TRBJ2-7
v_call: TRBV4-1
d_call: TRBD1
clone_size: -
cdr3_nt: TGCGCCAGCAGCCCGCGCCGGACAGGGCTGGGGACCTACGAGCAGTACTTC
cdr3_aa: CASSPRRTGLGTYEQYF

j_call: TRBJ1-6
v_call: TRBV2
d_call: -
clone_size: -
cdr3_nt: TGTGCCAGCACTGAAGACAGGATAGCTTCACCCCTCCACTTT
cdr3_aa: CASTEDRIASPLHF

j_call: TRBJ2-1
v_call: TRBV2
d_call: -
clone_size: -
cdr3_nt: TGTGCCAGCAGTGAACTAACAGGGATGTCGGCCAATGAGCAGTTCTTC
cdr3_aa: CASSELTGMSANEQFF

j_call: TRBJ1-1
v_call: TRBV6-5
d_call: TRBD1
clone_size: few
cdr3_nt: TGTGCCAGCAGTTACTCGGGGACAGGGGGCACTGAAGCTTTCTTT
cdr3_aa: CASSYSGTGGTEAFF

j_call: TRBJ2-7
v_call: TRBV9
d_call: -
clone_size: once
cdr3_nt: TGTGCCAGCAGCCTTCTTCAGGACTCCTACGAGCAGTACTTC
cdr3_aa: CASSLLQDSYEQYF

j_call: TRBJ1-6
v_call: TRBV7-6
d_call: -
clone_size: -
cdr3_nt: TGTGCCAGCAGCAAAGCGGGGAATTCACCCCTCCACTTT
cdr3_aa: CASSKAGNSPLHF

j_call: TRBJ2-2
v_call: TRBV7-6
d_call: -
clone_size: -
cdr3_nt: TGTGCCAGCAGCTTAGGCGTACTTAACACCGGGGAGCTGTTTTTT
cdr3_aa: CASSLGVLNTGELFF

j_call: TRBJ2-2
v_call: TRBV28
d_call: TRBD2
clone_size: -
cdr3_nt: TGTGCCAGCAGTTTTGCGGGGGGGGCCGCCGGGGAGCTGTTTTTT
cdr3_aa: CASSFAGGAAGELFF

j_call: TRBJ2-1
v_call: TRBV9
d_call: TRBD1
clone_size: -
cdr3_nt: TGTGCCAGCAGCGTAGCAGGGACAGGACACTACAATGAGCAGTTCTTC
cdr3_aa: CASSVAGTGHYNEQFF

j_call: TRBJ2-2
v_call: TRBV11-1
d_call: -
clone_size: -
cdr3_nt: TGTGCCAGCAGCGCGCGATCCTGGGGCAGGGTGGACACCGGGGAGCTGTTTTTT
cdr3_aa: CASSARSWGRVDTGELFF

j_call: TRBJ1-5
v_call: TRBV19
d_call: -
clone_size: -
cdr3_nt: TGTGCCAGTAGTGACCAGGGGAAAGGAAATCAGCCCCAGCATTTT
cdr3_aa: CASSDQGKGNQPQHF

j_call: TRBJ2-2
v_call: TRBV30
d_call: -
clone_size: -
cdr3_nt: TGTGCCTGGAGTGACGGTCGGAGGCCCGGGGAGCTGTTTTTT
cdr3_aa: CAWSDGRRPGELFF

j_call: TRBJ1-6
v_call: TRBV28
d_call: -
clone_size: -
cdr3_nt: TGTGCCAGCAGTCCCGGGAGGGAAGGGTCACCCCTCCACTTT
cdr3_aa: CASSPGREGSPLHF

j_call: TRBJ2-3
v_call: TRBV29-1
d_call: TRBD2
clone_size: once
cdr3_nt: TGCAGCGTCCCCAGCGGGGGGGACGTTGCCCCGCAGTATTTT
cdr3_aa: CSVPSGGDVAPQYF

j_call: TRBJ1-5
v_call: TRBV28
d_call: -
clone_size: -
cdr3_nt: TGTGCCAGCAGTTTGGGGACTGCCAATCAGCCCCAGCATTTT
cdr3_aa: CASSLGTANQPQHF

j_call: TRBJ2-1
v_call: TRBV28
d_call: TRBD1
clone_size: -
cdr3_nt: TGTGCCAGCAGGGACAGGGACACCTACAATGAGCAGTTCTTC
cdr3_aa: CASRDRDTYNEQFF

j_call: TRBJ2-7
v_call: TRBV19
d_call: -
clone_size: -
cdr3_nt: TGTGCCAGTAGTATCCGGGATGGCGAGCAGTACTTC
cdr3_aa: CASSIRDGEQYF